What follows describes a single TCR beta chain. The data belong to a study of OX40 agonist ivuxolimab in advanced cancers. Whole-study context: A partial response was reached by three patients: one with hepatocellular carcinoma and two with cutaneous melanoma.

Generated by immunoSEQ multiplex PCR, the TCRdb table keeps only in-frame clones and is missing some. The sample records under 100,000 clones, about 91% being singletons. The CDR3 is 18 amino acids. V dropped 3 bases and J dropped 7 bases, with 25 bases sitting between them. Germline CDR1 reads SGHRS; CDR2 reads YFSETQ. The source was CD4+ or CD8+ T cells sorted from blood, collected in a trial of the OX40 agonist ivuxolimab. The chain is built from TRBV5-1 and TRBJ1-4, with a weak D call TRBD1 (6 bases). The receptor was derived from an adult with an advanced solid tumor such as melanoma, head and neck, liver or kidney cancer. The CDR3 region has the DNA TGCGCCAGCAGCTCCATACCGCCTGGACAGACCAACCGTGAAAAACTGTTTTTT. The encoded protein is CASSSIPPGQTNREKLFF.